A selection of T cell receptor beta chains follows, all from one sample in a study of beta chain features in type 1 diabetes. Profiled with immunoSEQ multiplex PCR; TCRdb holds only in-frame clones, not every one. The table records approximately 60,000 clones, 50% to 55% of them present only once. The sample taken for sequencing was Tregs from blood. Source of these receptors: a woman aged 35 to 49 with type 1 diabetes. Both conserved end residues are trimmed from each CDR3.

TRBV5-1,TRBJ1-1,ASRRGTGGRNTEAF
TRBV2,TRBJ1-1,ASTEGGRTEAF
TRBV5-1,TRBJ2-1,ASSWDLGSYNEQF
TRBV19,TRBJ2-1,ASKIREETYNEQF
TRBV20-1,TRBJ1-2,SAGNDGYT
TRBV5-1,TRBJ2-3,ASSLELWTSGGDTQY
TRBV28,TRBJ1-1,ASSLPGTREAF
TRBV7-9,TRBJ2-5,ASSPSRRGETQY
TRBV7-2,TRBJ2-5,ASSLHREETQY
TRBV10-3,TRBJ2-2,ALGDSNTGELF
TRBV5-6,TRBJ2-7,ASSLGDRGVQY
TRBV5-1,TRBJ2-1,ASSFGQGSSYNEQF
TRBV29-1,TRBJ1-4,SVEDGRGANEKLF
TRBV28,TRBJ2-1,ASRELSGFYNEQF
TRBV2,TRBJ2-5,ASSEAEGYETQY
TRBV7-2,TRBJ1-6,ASSLRYIPLH
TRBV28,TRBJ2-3,ASSLGRDTQY
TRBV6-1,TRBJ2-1,ASSEGGSGGDEQF
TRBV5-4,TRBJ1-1,ASSSTGTGGTEAF
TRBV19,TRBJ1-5,ASSISGGNQPQH
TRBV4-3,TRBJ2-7,ASSQALGHSYEQY
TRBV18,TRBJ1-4,ASSPWGGEKLF
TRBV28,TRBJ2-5,ASSDTGGQETQY
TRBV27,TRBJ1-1,ASSLGLRGTEAF
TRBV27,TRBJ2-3,ASSLRPPLAGVTDTQY
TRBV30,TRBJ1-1,AWAGAGGGWWSTEAF
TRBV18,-,ASSPRPSAENEQY
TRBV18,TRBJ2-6,ASSLVLAGANVLT
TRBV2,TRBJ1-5,ASSATQNQPQH
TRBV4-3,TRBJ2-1,ASSRSTSGGWHEQF
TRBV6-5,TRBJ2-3,ASGSGQYNTQY
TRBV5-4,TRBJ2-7,ASSLKTGSSYEQY
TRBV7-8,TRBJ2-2,ASSFASVGELF
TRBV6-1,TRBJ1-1,ASSRRTSTEAF
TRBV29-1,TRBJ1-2,SAGDSRGYT
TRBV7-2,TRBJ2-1,ASSFPTSGLSSYNEQF
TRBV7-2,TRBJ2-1,ASSLSLSGGAFEQF
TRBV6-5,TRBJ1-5,ASSPGGRLNQPQH
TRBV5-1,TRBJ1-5,ASRAGSNQPQH
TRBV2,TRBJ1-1,ASSNREDTEAF
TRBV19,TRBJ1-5,ASRIWTAKNQPQH
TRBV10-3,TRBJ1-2,AISDRTGRDYGYT
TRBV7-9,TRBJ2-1,ASSLRTSDYNEQF
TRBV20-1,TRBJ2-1,SAGLSGREF
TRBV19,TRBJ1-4,ASSKPRTVEKLF